This T cell receptor (beta chain) comes out of a study of blood T cell repertoires in COVID-19. Sequenced by immunoSEQ multiplex PCR; TCRdb stores in-frame clones only, minus some. The table has 9,500 to 15,000 clones, about three quarters seen once; the top ten hold around 10%. The CDR3 contains 15 residues. V was pared by 2 bases and J by 1 base, with 4 bases of the junction left unmatched. The germline CDR1 and CDR2 sequences are LNHDA and SQIVND (reference sequence). The gene calls are TRBV19 and TRBJ1-1; 7 positions match TRBD1. What was sequenced was peripheral blood. The sequence was collected from a man aged 55 to 70 with COVID-19, enrolled during active disease. CDR3 sequence reads: CASSIWKGANTEAFF. Written as DNA, the CDR3 is TGTGCCAGTAGTATATGGAAGGGGGCGAACACTGAAGCTTTCTTT.